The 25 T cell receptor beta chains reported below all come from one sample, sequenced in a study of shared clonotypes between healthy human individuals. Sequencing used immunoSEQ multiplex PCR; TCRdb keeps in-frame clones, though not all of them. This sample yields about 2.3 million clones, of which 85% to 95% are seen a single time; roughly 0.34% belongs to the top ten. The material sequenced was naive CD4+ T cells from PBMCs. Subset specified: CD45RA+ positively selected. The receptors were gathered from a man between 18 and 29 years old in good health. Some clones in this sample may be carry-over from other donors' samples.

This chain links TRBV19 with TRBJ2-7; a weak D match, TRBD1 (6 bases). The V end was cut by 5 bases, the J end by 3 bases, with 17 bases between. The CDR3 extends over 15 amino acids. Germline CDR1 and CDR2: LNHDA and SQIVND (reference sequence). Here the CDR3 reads CASSLRVQGFYEQYF. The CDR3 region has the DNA TGTGCCAGTAGTTTACGGGTACAGGGTTTCTACGAGCAGTACTTC.

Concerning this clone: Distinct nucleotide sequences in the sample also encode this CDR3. The CDR3 sequence is CASSLEGHEKLFF. CDR3 coding DNA: TGCGCCAGCAGCTTGGAGGGGCATGAAAAACTGTTTTTT. The rearrangement joins TRBV5-1 to TRBJ1-4; D is perhaps TRBD1 (5 bases). The V end was cut by 0 bases, the J end by 6 bases, with 6 bases between. This CDR3 contains 13 residues. The germline V gene has CDR1 SGHRS and CDR2 YFSETQ. The full variable domain, with the rest looked up from reference TRBV5-1 and TRBJ1-4, is KAGVTQTPRYLIKTRGQQVTLSCSPISGHRSVSWYQQTPGQGLQFLFEYFSETQRNKGNFPGRFSGRQFSNSRSEMNVSTLELGDSALYLCASSLEGHEKLFFGSGTQLSVL.

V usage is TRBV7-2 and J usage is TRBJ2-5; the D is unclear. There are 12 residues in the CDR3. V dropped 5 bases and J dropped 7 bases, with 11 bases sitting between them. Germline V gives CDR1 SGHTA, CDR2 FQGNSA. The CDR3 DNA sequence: TGTGCCAGCAGCCTACGTGTCGGGACCCAGTACTTC. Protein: CASSLRVGTQYF.

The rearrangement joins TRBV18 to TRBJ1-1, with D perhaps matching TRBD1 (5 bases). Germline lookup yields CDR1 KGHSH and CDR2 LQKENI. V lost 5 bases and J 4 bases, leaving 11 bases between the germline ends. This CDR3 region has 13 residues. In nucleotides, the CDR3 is TGTGCCAGCTCAGGGACGATAGGCACTGAAGCTTTCTTT. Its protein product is CASSGTIGTEAFF.

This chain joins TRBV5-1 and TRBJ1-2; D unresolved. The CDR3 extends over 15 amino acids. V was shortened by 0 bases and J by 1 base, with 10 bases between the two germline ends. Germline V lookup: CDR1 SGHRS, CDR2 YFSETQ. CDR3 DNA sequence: TGCGCCAGCAGCTTGGAGGTTGGATTTAACTATGGCTACACCTTC. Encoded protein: CASSLEVGFNYGYTF.

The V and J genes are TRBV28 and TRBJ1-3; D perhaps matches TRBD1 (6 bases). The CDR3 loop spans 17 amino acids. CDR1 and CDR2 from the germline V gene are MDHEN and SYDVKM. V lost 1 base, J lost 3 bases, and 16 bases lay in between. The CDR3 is CASSLSGVSRGGNTIYF. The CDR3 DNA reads TGTGCCAGCAGTTTATCGGGTGTGAGCAGGGGTGGAAACACCATATATTTT.

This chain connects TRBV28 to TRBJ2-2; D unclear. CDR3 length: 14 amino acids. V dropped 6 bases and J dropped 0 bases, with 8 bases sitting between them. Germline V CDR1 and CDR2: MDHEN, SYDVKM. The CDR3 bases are TGTGCCAGCAGCCGTATTCCGAACACCGGGGAGCTGTTTTTT. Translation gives CASSRIPNTGELFF.

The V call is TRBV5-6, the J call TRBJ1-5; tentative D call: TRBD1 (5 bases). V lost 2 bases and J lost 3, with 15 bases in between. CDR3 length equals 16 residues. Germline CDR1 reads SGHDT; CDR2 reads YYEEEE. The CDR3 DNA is TGTGCCAGCAGCTTAGCCGGAGGGGCTTCCAATCAGCCCCAGCATTTT. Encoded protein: CASSLAGGASNQPQHF.

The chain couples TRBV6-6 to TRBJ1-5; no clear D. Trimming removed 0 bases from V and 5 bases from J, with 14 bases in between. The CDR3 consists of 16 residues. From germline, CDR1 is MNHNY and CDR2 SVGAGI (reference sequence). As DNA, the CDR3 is TGTGCCAGCAGTTACTCGACGCCCGGAGGGCATCAGCCCCAGCATTTT. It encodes CASSYSTPGGHQPQHF.

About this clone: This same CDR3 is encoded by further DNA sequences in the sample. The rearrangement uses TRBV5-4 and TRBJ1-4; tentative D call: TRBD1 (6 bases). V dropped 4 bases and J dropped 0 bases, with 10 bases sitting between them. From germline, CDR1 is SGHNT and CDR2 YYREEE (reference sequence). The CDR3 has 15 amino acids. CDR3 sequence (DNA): TGTGCCAGCAGCCCGACAGGAGCAACTAATGAAAAACTGTTTTTT. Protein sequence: CASSPTGATNEKLFF.

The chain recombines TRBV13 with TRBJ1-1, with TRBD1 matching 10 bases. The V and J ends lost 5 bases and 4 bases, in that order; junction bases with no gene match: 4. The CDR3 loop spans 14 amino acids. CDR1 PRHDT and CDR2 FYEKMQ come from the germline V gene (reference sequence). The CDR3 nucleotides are TGTGCCAGCAGCCCATGGACAGGGGGCACTGAAGCTTTCTTT. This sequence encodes CASSPWTGGTEAFF.

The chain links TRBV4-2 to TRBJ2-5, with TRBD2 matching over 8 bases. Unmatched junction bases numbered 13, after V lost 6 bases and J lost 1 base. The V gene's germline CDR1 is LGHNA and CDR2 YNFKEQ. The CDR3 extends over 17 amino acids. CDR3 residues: CASSRGGPPLSQETQYF. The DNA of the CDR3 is TGTGCCAGCAGTCGGGGGGGGCCACCCCTCTCCCAAGAGACCCAGTACTTC.

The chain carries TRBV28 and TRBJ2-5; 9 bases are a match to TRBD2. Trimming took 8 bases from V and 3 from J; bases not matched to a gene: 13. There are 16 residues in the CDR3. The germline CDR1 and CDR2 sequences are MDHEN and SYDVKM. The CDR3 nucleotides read TGTGCCAGCGGCCCCACCCGGCTAGCGGGGAAAGAGACCCAGTACTTC. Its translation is CASGPTRLAGKETQYF.

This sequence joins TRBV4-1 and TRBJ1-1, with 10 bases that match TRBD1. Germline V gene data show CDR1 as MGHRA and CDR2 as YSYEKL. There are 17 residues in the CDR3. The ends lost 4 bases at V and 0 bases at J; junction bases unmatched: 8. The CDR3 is CASSPRPGTGVNTEAFF. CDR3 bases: TGCGCCAGCAGCCCCCGTCCCGGGACAGGGGTGAACACTGAAGCTTTCTTT.

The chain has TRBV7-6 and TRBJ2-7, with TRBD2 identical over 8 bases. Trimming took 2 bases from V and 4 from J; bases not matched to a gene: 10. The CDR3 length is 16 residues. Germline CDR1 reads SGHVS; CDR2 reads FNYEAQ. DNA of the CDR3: TGTGCCAGCAGCTTATTTCGAGCGGGAGTAGGTTACGAGCAGTACTTC. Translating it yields CASSLFRAGVGYEQYF.

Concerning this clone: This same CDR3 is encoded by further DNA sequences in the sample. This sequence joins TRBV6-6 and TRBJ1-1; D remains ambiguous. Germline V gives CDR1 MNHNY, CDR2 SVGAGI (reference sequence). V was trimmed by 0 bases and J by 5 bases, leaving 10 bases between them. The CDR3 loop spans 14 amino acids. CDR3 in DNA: TGTGCCAGCAGTTACTCGGGCGGTAGGACTGAAGCTTTCTTT. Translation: CASSYSGGRTEAFF.

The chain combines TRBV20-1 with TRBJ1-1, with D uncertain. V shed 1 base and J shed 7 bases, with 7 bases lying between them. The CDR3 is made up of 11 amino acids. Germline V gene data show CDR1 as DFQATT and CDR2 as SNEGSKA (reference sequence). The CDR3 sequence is CSARAGFEAFF. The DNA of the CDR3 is TGCAGTGCTAGAGCTGGATTTGAAGCTTTCTTT.

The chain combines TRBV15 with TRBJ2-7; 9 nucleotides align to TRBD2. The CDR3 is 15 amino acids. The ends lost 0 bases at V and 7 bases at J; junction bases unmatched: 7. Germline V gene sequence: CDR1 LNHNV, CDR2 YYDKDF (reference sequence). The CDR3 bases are TGTGCCACCAGCAGAGAAGCGGGAGGACTGGGGGAGCAGTACTTC. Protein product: CATSREAGGLGEQYF.

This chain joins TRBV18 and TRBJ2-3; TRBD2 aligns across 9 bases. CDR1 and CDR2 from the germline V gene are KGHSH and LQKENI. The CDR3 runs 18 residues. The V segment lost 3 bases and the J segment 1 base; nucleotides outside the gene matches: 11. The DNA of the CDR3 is TGTGCCAGCTCACCCCAAGGGGGACTAGCCGGTGGCACAGATACGCAGTATTTT. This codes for CASSPQGGLAGGTDTQYF.

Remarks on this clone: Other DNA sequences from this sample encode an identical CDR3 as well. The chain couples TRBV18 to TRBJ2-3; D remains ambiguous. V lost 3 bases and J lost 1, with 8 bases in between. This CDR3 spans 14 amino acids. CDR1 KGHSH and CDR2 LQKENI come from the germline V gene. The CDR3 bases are TGTGCCAGCTCACCCCGGACCCGCACAGATACGCAGTATTTT. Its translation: CASSPRTRTDTQYF.

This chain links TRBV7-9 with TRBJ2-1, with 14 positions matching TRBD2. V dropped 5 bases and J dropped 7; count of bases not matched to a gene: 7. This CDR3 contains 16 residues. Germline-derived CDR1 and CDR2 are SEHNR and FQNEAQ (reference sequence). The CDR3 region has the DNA TGTGCCAGCAGCAGAGGGACTAGCGGGAGATATAATGAGCAGTTCTTC. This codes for CASSRGTSGRYNEQFF. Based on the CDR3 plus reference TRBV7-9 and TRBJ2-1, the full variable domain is DTGVSQNPRHKITKRGQNVTFRCDPISEHNRLYWYRQTLGQGPEFLTYFQNEAQLEKSRLLSDRFSAERPKGSFSTLEIQRTEQGDSAMYLCASSRGTSGRYNEQFFGPGTRLTVL.

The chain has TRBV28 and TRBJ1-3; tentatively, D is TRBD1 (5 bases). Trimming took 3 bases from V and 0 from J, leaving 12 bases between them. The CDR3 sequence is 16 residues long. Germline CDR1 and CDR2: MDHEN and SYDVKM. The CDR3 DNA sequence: TGTGCCAGCAGTTTGACAGCCGTACTCTCTGGAAACACCATATATTTT. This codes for CASSLTAVLSGNTIYF.

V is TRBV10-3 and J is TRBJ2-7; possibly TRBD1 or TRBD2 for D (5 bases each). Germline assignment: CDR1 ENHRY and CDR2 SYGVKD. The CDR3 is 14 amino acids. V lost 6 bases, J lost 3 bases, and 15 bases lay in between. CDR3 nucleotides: TGTGCCATCAGCCCCCAACTGGGGGTCTACGAGCAGTACTTC. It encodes CAISPQLGVYEQYF.

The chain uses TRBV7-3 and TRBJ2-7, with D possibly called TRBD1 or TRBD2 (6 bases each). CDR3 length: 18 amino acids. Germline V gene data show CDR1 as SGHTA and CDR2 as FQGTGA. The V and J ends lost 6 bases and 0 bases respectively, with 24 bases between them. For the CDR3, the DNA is TGTGCCAGCAGATCGACCCGACAGGCGGGATTCAACTCCTACGAGCAGTACTTC. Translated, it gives CASRSTRQAGFNSYEQYF.

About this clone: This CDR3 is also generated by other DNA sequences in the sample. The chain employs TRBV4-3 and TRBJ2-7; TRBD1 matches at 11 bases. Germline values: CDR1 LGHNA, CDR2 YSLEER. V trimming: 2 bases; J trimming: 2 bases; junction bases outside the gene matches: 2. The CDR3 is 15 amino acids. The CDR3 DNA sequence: TGCGCCAGCAGCCAACAGGGACAGGGGGCCTACGAGCAGTACTTC. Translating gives CASSQQGQGAYEQYF.